The 11 T cell receptor beta chains presented below share a single source sample, sequenced in a study of cytomegalovirus exposure and HLA in healthy donors. The PCR was carried out with 60 Vbeta primers and 13 Jbeta primers. Here immunoSEQ multiplex PCR was the method, and the copy in TCRdb shows in-frame clones only, minus some. The repertoire consists of under 150,000 clones, with approximately 85% occurring once and the leading ten covering approximately 1.7%. The sequenced sample was PBMCs. These receptors were taken from a boy aged 5-17 years in good health and CMV-seronegative.

The genes are TRBV10-3 and TRBJ2-3; D remains unclear. Germline CDR1 and CDR2: ENHRY and SYGVKD. V was cut by 2 bases and J by 0 bases, with 6 bases left in between. The CDR3 totals 14 residues. For the CDR3, the DNA is TGTGCCATCAGTGAGGGAGACAGCACAGATACGCAGTATTTT. It encodes CAISEGDSTDTQYF.

To note about this clone: One end of the junction is discordant with germline, which a read error may explain. This chain connects TRBV4-3 to TRBJ2-1; weak D call: TRBD2 (5 bases). The length of the CDR3 is 15 residues. CDR1 and CDR2 from the germline V gene are LGHNA and YSLEER. CDR3 in amino acids: CASRQDYSSYNEQFF. Here the CDR3 DNA reads TGCGCCAGCAGACAAGACTACAGCTCCTACAATGAGCAGTTCTTC.

The rearrangement joins TRBV21-1 to TRBJ2-6; TRBD2, the table's D call, was not compared with the DNA. TRBV21-1 is flagged as a pseudogene. This CDR3 is built from 14 residues. CDR3 bases: TGTGCCAGCAGCAATTCTGCTGGGGCCAACGTCCTGACTTTC. Protein: CASSNSAGANVLTF.

This clone showed up just a few times. The chain is built from TRBV19 and TRBJ1-4, with no clear D. The V end lost 5 bases, the J end lost 13 bases, and 14 bases lay between the germline ends. The CDR3 has 12 residues. In germline, CDR1 is LNHDA, CDR2 SQIVND (reference sequence). CDR3 sequence: CASSPSVEILFF. In DNA form, the CDR3 reads TGTGCCAGTAGTCCTTCGGTCGAGATACTGTTTTTT.

The CDR3 is CASSYREGRDQPQHF. The CDR3 DNA reads TGTGCCAGCAGTTACCGGGAAGGGAGGGATCAGCCCCAGCATTTT. V is TRBV6-5 and J is TRBJ1-5; D uncertain. The V and J ends lost 2 bases and 5 bases respectively, with 13 bases between them. Germline lookup yields CDR1 MNHEY and CDR2 SVGAGI. This CDR3 spans 15 amino acids.

This clone was picked up a small number of times. The CDR3 DNA follows: TGCGCCAGCAGCTTGGGAGGCCTCGAGGACAACCACGAGCAGTACTTC. Translation: CASSLGGLEDNHEQYF. This chain links TRBV5-1 with TRBJ2-7, with D possibly being TRBD1 (5 bases). The CDR3 runs to 16 residues. Trimming pared 0 bases from V and 5 bases from J, leaving 18 bases between. Germline-derived CDR1 and CDR2 are SGHRS and YFSETQ.

This chain links TRBV19 with TRBJ2-3; 7 bases line up with TRBD1. There are 13 residues in the CDR3. V dropped 6 bases and J dropped 7; count of bases not matched to a gene: 7. Germline assignment: CDR1 LNHDA and CDR2 SQIVND (reference sequence). CDR3 bases: TGTGCCAGTAGCACTAAGACAGGGAATACGCAGTATTTT. Translating it yields CASSTKTGNTQYF.

The chain links TRBV7-3 to TRBJ2-3; D uncertain. This CDR3 is built from 12 residues. CDR1 and CDR2 from the germline V gene are SGHTA and FQGTGA. Trimming took off 0 bases at V and 6 bases at J, with 4 bases between the two ends. CDR3 nucleotide sequence: TGTGCCAGCAGCTTAACGGGCGATACGCAGTATTTT. Its translation is CASSLTGDTQYF.

The rearrangement links TRBV9 to TRBJ2-7, with TRBD2 as a possible D gene (5 bases). This CDR3 is built from 14 residues. Germline CDR1 and CDR2: SGDLS and YYNGEE. V was cut by 2 bases and J by 4 bases, with 13 bases left in between. CDR3 nucleotides: TGTGCCAGCAGCGTGCTTTCACTAGATTACGAGCAGTACTTC. This translates into CASSVLSLDYEQYF.

V usage is TRBV27 and J usage is TRBJ2-7; 9 bases are a match to TRBD2. V was pared by 4 bases and J by 3 bases, with 10 bases of the junction left unmatched. The CDR3 is 16 amino acids. Germline V gene data show CDR1 as MNHEY and CDR2 as SMNVEV (reference sequence). The CDR3 here is CASSSSSGRIDYEQYF. As DNA, the CDR3 is TGTGCCAGCAGTTCCTCGAGCGGGAGGATAGACTACGAGCAGTACTTC.

The chain uses TRBV5-4 and TRBJ1-3; D is possibly TRBD1 (5 bases). The V end was cut by 4 bases, the J end by 3 bases, with 8 bases between. CDR3 length: 13 residues. Germline values: CDR1 SGHNT, CDR2 YYREEE (reference sequence). The CDR3 DNA reads as TGTGCCAGCAGCGCCCAGGGTGGAAACACCATATATTTT. Translation: CASSAQGGNTIYF.